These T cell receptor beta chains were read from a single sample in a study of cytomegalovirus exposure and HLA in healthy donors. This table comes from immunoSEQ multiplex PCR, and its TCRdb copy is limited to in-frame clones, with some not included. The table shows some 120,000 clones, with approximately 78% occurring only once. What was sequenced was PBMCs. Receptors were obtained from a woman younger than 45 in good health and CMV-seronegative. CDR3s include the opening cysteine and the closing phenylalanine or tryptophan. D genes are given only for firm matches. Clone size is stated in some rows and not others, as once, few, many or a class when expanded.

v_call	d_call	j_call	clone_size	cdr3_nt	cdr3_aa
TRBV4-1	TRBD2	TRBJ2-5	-	TGCGCCAGCAGCCAAGGGGTCCGGGGCTCGCGGGAGCAGTACTTC	CASSQGVRGSREQYF
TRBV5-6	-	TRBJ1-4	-	TGTGCCAGCAGCTTAACCCCCGGATGGGGGCAGGGTGAAAAACTGTTTTTT	CASSLTPGWGQGEKLFF
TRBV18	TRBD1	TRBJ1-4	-	TGTGCCAGCTCACCACCGGGCGACAGGGCCGAAAAACTGTTTTTT	CASSPPGDRAEKLFF
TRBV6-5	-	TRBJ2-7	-	TGTGCCAGCAGTTACGACGGGTCCTCCTACGAGCAGTACTTC	CASSYDGSSYEQYF
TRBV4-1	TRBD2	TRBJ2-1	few	TGCGCCAGCAGCCACGTGTCTAGCGGGAGCTATGAGCAGTTCTTC	CASSHVSSGSYEQFF
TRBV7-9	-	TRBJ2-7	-	TGTGCCAGCAGCTTAGCGGGAGTCGAGCAGTACTTC	CASSLAGVEQYF
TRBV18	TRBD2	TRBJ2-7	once	TGTGCCAGCTCTCCCCTAGCGGGAGCCCTCTCCTACGAGCAGTACTTC	CASSPLAGALSYEQYF
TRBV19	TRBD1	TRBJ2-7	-	TGTGCCAGTGCCGGGACAGGGGGTACCTACGAGCAGTACTTC	CASAGTGGTYEQYF
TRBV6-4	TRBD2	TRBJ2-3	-	TGTGCCAGCGCTAGGGTAGCGGGGGGGCCAGATACGCAGTATTTT	CASARVAGGPDTQYF
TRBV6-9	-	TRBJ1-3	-	TGTGCCAGCAGGGGCCATGACTCTGGAAACACCATATATTTT	CASRGHDSGNTIYF
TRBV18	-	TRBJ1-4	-	TGTGCCAGCTCACCACAGGGAGGACTAAATGAAAAACTGTTTTTT	CASSPQGGLNEKLFF
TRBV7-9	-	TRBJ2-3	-	TGTGCCAGCAGTTCACCGGAGGGGGGGAGTTCAGATACGCAGTATTTT	CASSSPEGGSSDTQYF
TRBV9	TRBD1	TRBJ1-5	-	TGTGCCAGCAGCGTAGGGGGGACAGGGTATCAGCCCCAGCATTTT	CASSVGGTGYQPQHF
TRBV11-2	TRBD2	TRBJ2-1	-	TGTGCCAGCCTAGCCGGGACTAGCAACTACAATGAGCAGTTCTTC	CASLAGTSNYNEQFF
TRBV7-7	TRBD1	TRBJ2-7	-	TGTGCTAGCAGCTTAGGACAGGGCCAATACGAGCAGTACTTC	CASSLGQGQYEQYF
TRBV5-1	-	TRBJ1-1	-	TGCGCCAGCAGCTTGGGTGGGGGCTGGACTGAAGCTTTCTTT	CASSLGGGWTEAFF
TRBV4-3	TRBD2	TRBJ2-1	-	TGCGCCAGCAGCCAAGAGCCAGCGGGAGGACCGCCTTACAATGAGCAGTTCTTC	CASSQEPAGGPPYNEQFF
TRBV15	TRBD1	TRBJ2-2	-	TGTGCCACCAGTAGGGACAGGGGAGTGAGGACCGGGGAGCTGTTTTTT	CATSRDRGVRTGELFF
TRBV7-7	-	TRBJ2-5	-	TGTGCTAGCAGTAGACAGACCCAAGAGACCCAGTACTTC	CASSRQTQETQYF